These T cell receptor beta chains were read from a single sample in a study of Graves' ophthalmopathy and Graves' hyperthyroidism. Via MiXCR, TCRdb re-called the multiplex PCR reads, giving one row per CDR3 protein. The sample contains 900,000 to 1,200,000 distinct CDR3 sequences, about 38% of which appear only once. The sequencing input was peripheral blood or thyroid tissue (not recorded which). The receptors come from an adult man with Graves' hyperthyroidism. Each CDR3 is given with its conserved first and last residue. Fields, in order: CDR3 length, J gene, D gene, V gene, clone size, CDR3 DNA, CDR3 protein. The D gene is left open where the match is weak. Size is omitted from some rows. Given values are once, few, many or a class for expanded clones.

13,TRBJ1-2,NA,TRBV6-5,few,TGTGCCAGCAGTTACTCGATGGCTGATGGCTACACCTTC,CASSYSMADGYTF
15,TRBJ1-1,NA,TRBV6-6,NA,TGTGCCAGCAGTTACTCGGCGGGGGGCGGCACTGAAGCTTTCTTT,CASSYSAGGGTEAFF
14,TRBJ2-5,TRBD2,TRBV20-1,many,TGCAGTGCCCCCTCATGGGGGGGACAAGAGACCCAGTACTTC,CSAPSWGGQETQYF
14,TRBJ2-5,NA,TRBV7-9,few,TGTGCCAGCAGCTTACTGACTCACAAAGAGACCCAGTACTTC,CASSLLTHKETQYF
15,TRBJ2-5,TRBD2,TRBV24-1,many,TGTGCCACCAGTGATCCGGTGGGGGGGTTGGAGACCCAGTACTTC,CATSDPVGGLETQYF
12,TRBJ2-7,NA,TRBV20-1,many,TGCAGTGCTAGGAAGGAGGCAAACGAGCAGTACTTC,CSARKEANEQYF
14,TRBJ1-6,NA,TRBV7-6,NA,TGTGCCAGCAGCCAATTGGCGGGGCATTCACCCCTCCACTTT,CASSQLAGHSPLHF
15,TRBJ2-2,NA,TRBV12-3/TRBV12-4,few,TGTGCCAGCAGTCCCTACGCTAGTGGCACCGGGGAGCTGTTTTTT,CASSPYASGTGELFF
12,TRBJ1-1,NA,TRBV6-5,few,TGTGCCAGCAGTTACGCGACAGCTGAAGCTTTCTTT,CASSYATAEAFF
15,TRBJ1-6,NA,TRBV11-2,NA,TGTGCCAGCAGCACGCCGGGACGCGGAAATTCACCCCTCCACTTT,CASSTPGRGNSPLHF
16,TRBJ2-5,TRBD2,TRBV7-6,many,TGTGCCAGCAGCTTAGCGGGACTAGCGGACCAAGAGACCCAGTACTTC,CASSLAGLADQETQYF
14,TRBJ2-7,TRBD1,TRBV29-1,many,TGCAGCGTTTGGACCGGGACAGGGGGTAACGAGCAGTACTTC,CSVWTGTGGNEQYF
16,TRBJ2-7,TRBD2,TRBV7-2,many,TGTGCCAGCAGCTTAGGGGGACTAGCGGCATCCTACGAGCAGTACTTC,CASSLGGLAASYEQYF
14,TRBJ2-7,NA,TRBV12-3/TRBV12-4,many,TGTGCCAGCAGCACTATTCGGGAGTCCTACGAGCAGTACTTC,CASSTIRESYEQYF
14,TRBJ2-7,NA,TRBV2,few,TGTGCCAGCAGTGCCTCTCAGGGACCCGGCGAGCAGTACTTC,CASSASQGPGEQYF
15,TRBJ2-7,NA,TRBV7-2,many,TGTGCCAGCAGCGGAACCGGGACGCTCGTTTACGAGCAGTACTTC,CASSGTGTLVYEQYF
14,TRBJ1-2,NA,TRBV6-2/TRBV6-3,NA,TGTGCCAGCAGTTGGGACTGGCCCCTTCATGGCTACACCTTC,CASSWDWPLHGYTF
15,TRBJ2-7,TRBD2,TRBV6-5,NA,TGTGCCAGCAGTTACGGGCTAGCGGAGGCCTACGAGCAGTACTTC,CASSYGLAEAYEQYF
15,TRBJ2-6,NA,TRBV7-3,once,TGTGCCAGCAGCTTGGAACCCACAGGGGCCAACGTCCTGACTTTC,CASSLEPTGANVLTF
16,TRBJ1-1,NA,TRBV4-1,NA,TGCGCCAGCAGCCAAGATCCCACAGGGATGAACACTGAAGCTTTCTTT,CASSQDPTGMNTEAFF
13,TRBJ1-2,NA,TRBV18,NA,TGTGCCAGCTCAGTACAGGAAGTCTATGGCTACACCTTC,CASSVQEVYGYTF
15,TRBJ2-5,NA,TRBV7-8,many,TGTGCCAGCAGCTTGGGGACAATCAAAGAAGAGACCCAGTACTTC,CASSLGTIKEETQYF